Listed below are T cell receptor beta chains from one sample, sequenced in a study of T-cell memory formation after mild COVID-19. MiXCR was run by TCRdb on the 5' RACE reads, yielding one entry per CDR3 protein. The data contain about 560,000 distinct CDR3 sequences, about 22% of them singletons. The source material was PBMCs or a T cell subset sorted from them (not recorded which). Source of these receptors: an adult woman who had mild COVID-19 (a few samples of this study predate the infection). Cell type and time point are not known. Both conserved end residues are part of each CDR3. The D gene is left open where the match is weak. Size tells how often a clone was seen (once, few, many) or the class of an expanded clone, and some rows leave it out.

CASSYTRGNYGYTF	TGTGCCAGCAGTTACACACGGGGCAACTATGGCTACACCTTC	few	-	TRBV6-6	TRBJ1-2	14
CASSLLSQGNTGELFF	TGTGCCAGCAGCCTCCTGTCCCAGGGGAACACCGGGGAGCTGTTTTTT	few	-	TRBV11-2	TRBJ2-2	16
CASSKAGTEAFF	TGCGCCAGCAGCAAAGCCGGGACAGAAGCTTTCTTT	few	-	TRBV5-1	TRBJ1-1	12
CASSLVDSEAFF	TGTGCCAGCAGCTTAGTTGACAGTGAAGCTTTCTTT	-	-	TRBV13	TRBJ1-1	12
CASSQDTGGTPYEQYF	TGCGCCAGCAGCCAAGATACGGGAGGCACCCCCTACGAGCAGTACTTC	-	TRBD2	TRBV4-3	TRBJ2-7	16
CASSWRNQETQYF	TGCGCCAGCAGCTGGCGGAACCAAGAGACCCAGTACTTC	-	-	TRBV5-1	TRBJ2-5	13
CAWGRTAGEQYF	TGTGCCTGGGGGCGGACCGCGGGAGAGCAGTACTTC	-	-	TRBV30	TRBJ2-7	12
CASSLTSSSTDTQYF	TGTGCCAGCAGTTTGACCAGTTCTAGCACAGATACGCAGTATTTT	few	-	TRBV12-3/TRBV12-4	TRBJ2-3	15
CASSQTSDYEQYF	TGTGCCAGCAGCCAGACTAGCGACTACGAGCAGTACTTC	-	TRBD2	TRBV7-9	TRBJ2-7	13
CSARKDRAQYF	TGCAGTGCTAGAAAGGACAGGGCTCAGTACTTC	-	TRBD1	TRBV20-1	TRBJ2-7	11
CASSQPSGAREQYF	TGTGCCAGCAGTCAGCCCTCCGGGGCGCGTGAGCAGTACTTC	few	-	TRBV12-3/TRBV12-4	TRBJ2-7	14
CATRESGNTEAFF	TGTGCCACCAGGGAGTCGGGGAACACTGAAGCTTTCTTT	few	-	TRBV15	TRBJ1-1	13
CASSLTGFGYTF	TGCGCCAGCAGCTTGACAGGGTTCGGCTACACCTTC	few	-	TRBV5-1	TRBJ1-2	12
CASSQDYGGVYGYTF	TGCGCCAGCAGCCAAGATTATGGGGGGGTGTATGGCTACACCTTC	few	-	TRBV4-3	TRBJ1-2	15
CASSRSEGSQPQHF	TGCGCCAGCAGCCGCTCGGAGGGATCTCAGCCCCAGCATTTT	-	-	TRBV4-1	TRBJ1-5	14
CASSFTSGGGEQFF	TGCGCCAGCAGCTTCACTAGCGGGGGTGGGGAGCAGTTCTTC	-	TRBD2	TRBV5-1	TRBJ2-1	14
CASSPSLDYEQYF	TGTGCCAGCTCACCCTCTTTAGACTACGAGCAGTACTTC	few	-	TRBV18	TRBJ2-7	13
CASSQEGRDTLAKNIQYF	TGCGCCAGCAGCCAAGAGGGCCGGGACACCCTAGCCAAAAACATTCAGTACTTC	-	-	TRBV4-1	TRBJ2-4	18
CASSGALTDTQYF	TGTGCCAGCAGTGGAGCACTCACAGATACGCAGTATTTT	-	-	TRBV25-1	TRBJ2-3	13
CASSEEREGIQNEQFF	TGCGCCAGCAGCGAGGAGCGGGAGGGGATACAAAATGAGCAGTTCTTC	few	TRBD2	TRBV4-3	TRBJ2-1	16
CSVSLVQGDEKLFF	TGCAGCGTTTCGTTGGTGCAGGGAGATGAAAAACTGTTTTTT	few	-	TRBV29-1	TRBJ1-4	14
CAISDGVDTQYF	TGTGCCATCAGTGATGGAGTGGATACGCAGTATTTT	few	-	TRBV10-3	TRBJ2-3	12
CASSPIIAGAYNEQFF	TGTGCCAGCAGCCCAATAATAGCGGGAGCCTACAATGAGCAGTTCTTC	-	TRBD2	TRBV7-9	TRBJ2-1	16
CASPLNVRDRETDTQYF	TGTGCCTCGCCACTAAACGTCCGGGACAGAGAGACAGATACGCAGTATTTT	few	TRBD1	TRBV24-1	TRBJ2-3	17
CASSRKRTNYGYTF	TGTGCCAGCAGTAGAAAGAGGACTAACTATGGCTACACCTTC	-	-	TRBV12-3/TRBV12-4	TRBJ1-2	14
CATSRDPSGGGGNEQFF	TGTGCCACCAGCAGAGATCCTTCCGGGGGAGGGGGGAATGAGCAGTTCTTC	-	-	TRBV15	TRBJ2-1	17
CASSSGGAGVRGGQETQYF	TGTGCCAGCAGTAGTGGAGGAGCGGGAGTAAGAGGGGGCCAAGAGACCCAGTACTTC	-	TRBD2	TRBV12-3/TRBV12-4	TRBJ2-5	19
CASSQGTSGNTGELFF	TGTGCCAGCAGCCAAGGGACTAGCGGAAACACCGGGGAGCTGTTTTTT	-	TRBD2	TRBV3-1	TRBJ2-2	16
CASSLRGGENTGELFF	TGTGCCAGCAGCTTAAGAGGGGGCGAGAACACCGGGGAGCTGTTTTTT	-	TRBD1	TRBV7-9	TRBJ2-2	16
CASSHGGGDTGELFF	TGCGCCAGCAGCCACGGGGGTGGGGACACCGGGGAGCTGTTTTTT	-	-	TRBV4-1	TRBJ2-2	15
CASSYSSMGSYEQYF	TGTGCCAGCAGTTACTCGTCCATGGGCTCCTACGAGCAGTACTTC	-	-	TRBV6-5	TRBJ2-7	15
CASSLNRHSYEQYF	TGCGCCAGCAGCTTAAACAGGCACTCCTACGAGCAGTACTTC	-	-	TRBV5-1	TRBJ2-7	14
CASSLRGAPLIEQYF	TGTGCCAGCAGCTTGAGAGGAGCCCCCCTCATCGAGCAGTACTTC	few	-	TRBV5-6	TRBJ2-7	15
CASSPGGSGRNKYF	TGTGCCAGCAGCCCCGGAGGTAGCGGGAGGAATAAGTACTTC	-	TRBD2	TRBV14	TRBJ2-7	14
CASSPTERGEQFF	TGTGCCAGCAGCCCAACCGAACGCGGTGAGCAGTTCTTC	few	-	TRBV4-2	TRBJ2-1	13
CASSRITGVAQYF	TGCGCCAGCAGTCGAATAACAGGGGTAGCGCAGTATTTT	few	TRBD1	TRBV4-3	TRBJ2-3	13
CASSLEGQTGEQYF	TGTGCCAGCAGTTTAGAGGGACAGACCGGCGAGCAGTACTTC	-	TRBD1	TRBV12-3/TRBV12-4	TRBJ2-7	14
CASSPGTVPYGYTF	TGCGCCAGCAGCCCGGGGACAGTACCTTATGGCTACACCTTC	few	TRBD1	TRBV5-1	TRBJ1-2	14
CASSLGRSWDLMGEQYF	TGTGCCAGCAGCTTAGGTAGATCTTGGGACTTAATGGGCGAGCAGTACTTC	-	-	TRBV7-8	TRBJ2-7	17
CASSLAPGMNTEAFF	TGTGCCAGCAGTTTAGCTCCAGGGATGAACACTGAAGCTTTCTTT	-	-	TRBV12-3/TRBV12-4	TRBJ1-1	15
CASSQAYANGELFF	TGCGCCAGCAGCCAAGCGTACGCCAACGGGGAGCTGTTTTTT	-	-	TRBV4-3	TRBJ2-2	14
CASSDQMGKDTQYF	TGTGCCAGCTCAGACCAGATGGGGAAAGATACGCAGTATTTT	-	-	TRBV18	TRBJ2-3	14